This T cell receptor (beta chain) was identified during a study of blood T cell repertoires in COVID-19. Looking at the study overall: Acute-phase and convalescent COVID-19 samples originated in the United States, Italy and Spain. PBMCs, B-cell-depleted T cells, or T cells were the source of the cDNA or gDNA that made up the material.

Authors' data handling: The assay estimated nucleated cells by amplifying reference gene primers. Sequencing used immunoSEQ multiplex PCR; TCRdb keeps in-frame clones, though not all of them. That table is the source of V, J and clone size, and D and trimming were worked out from the DNA. Here the sample spans around 60,000 clones, more than 75% being singletons. The CDR3 loop spans 18 amino acids. Trimming at V came to 2 bases and at J to 0 bases, leaving 10 bases not matched to a gene. Germline V gene sequence: CDR1 LGHNA, CDR2 YNFKEQ. The chain couples TRBV4-2 to TRBJ2-4, with 7 bases lining up with TRBD1. Sequenced material: peripheral blood. The TCR originated in a human donor in a cohort sampled during active COVID-19. The CDR3 is CASSQFNSGGLAKNIQYF. The CDR3 DNA sequence: TGTGCCAGCAGCCAATTTAATTCAGGGGGTCTAGCCAAAAACATTCAGTACTTC.